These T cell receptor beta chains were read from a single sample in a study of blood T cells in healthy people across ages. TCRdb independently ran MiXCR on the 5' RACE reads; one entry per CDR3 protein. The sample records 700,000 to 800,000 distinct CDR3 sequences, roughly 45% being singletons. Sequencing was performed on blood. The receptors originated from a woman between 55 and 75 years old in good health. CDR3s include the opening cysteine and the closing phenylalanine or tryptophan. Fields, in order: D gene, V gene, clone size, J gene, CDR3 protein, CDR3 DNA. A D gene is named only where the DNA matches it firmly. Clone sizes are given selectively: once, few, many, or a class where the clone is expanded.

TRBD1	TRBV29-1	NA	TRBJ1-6	CSVKGGGNSPLHF	TGCAGCGTTAAAGGGGGCGGGAATTCACCCCTCCACTTT
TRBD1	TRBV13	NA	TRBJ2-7	CASSSPLGQGIYEQYF	TGTGCCAGCAGTTCCCCCTTAGGACAGGGCATTTACGAGCAGTACTTC
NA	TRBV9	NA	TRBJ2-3	CASRRELNPTDTQYF	TGTGCCAGCAGAAGAGAACTAAACCCGACAGATACGCAGTATTTT
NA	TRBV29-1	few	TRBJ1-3	CSVGGTGNTIYF	TGCAGCGTTGGAGGAACTGGAAACACCATATATTTT
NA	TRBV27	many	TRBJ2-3	CASMGVRSTDTQYF	TGTGCCAGCATGGGTGTGCGGAGCACAGATACGCAGTATTTT
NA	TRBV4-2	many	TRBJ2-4	CASSQAELGPAKNIQYF	TGTGCCAGCAGCCAAGCAGAACTAGGCCCGGCCAAAAACATTCAGTACTTC
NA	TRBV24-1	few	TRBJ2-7	CATSDLLLRQDLYEQYF	TGTGCCACCAGTGATTTGCTATTGAGACAGGACCTCTACGAGCAGTACTTC
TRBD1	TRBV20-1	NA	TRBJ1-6	CSASSRDRVYSPLHF	TGCAGTGCTAGTTCGCGGGACAGGGTATATTCACCCCTCCACTTT
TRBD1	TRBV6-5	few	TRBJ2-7	CASSYSGQGAWEQYF	TGTGCCAGCAGTTACTCGGGACAGGGGGCATGGGAGCAGTACTTC
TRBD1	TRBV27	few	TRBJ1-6	CASSFDRGGEYNSPLHF	TGTGCCAGCAGTTTCGACAGGGGGGGTGAGTATAATTCACCCCTCCACTTT
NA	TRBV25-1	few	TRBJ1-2	CASSAPPGRGRNYGYTF	TGTGCCAGCAGTGCCCCACCCGGAAGGGGACGAAACTATGGCTACACCTTC
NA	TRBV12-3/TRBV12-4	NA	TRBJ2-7	CASSLQPPLGIPYEQYF	TGTGCCAGCAGTTTACAACCACCCCTAGGTATCCCCTACGAGCAGTACTTC
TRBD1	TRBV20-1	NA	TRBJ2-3	CSAPWLEGAESPGNTQYF	TGCAGTGCTCCATGGCTAGAGGGGGCTGAATCCCCCGGGAATACGCAGTATTTT
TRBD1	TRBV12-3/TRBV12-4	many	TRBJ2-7	CASTGTEDEQYF	TGTGCCAGTACCGGGACAGAGGACGAGCAGTACTTC
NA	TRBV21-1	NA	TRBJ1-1	CASSKDREVAEAFF	TGTGCCAGCAGCAAAGACAGGGAAGTTGCTGAAGCTTTCTTT
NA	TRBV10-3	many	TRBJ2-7	CAISDAYEQYF	TGTGCCATCAGTGACGCCTACGAGCAGTACTTC
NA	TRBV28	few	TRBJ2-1	CASSPQNQEQFF	TGTGCCAGCAGCCCCCAAAACCAAGAGCAGTTCTTC
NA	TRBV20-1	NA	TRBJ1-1	CSATPGREAFF	TGCAGTGCTACGCCGGGCCGTGAAGCTTTCTTT
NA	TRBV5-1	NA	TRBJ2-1	CASSLVRGMGDEQFF	TGCGCCAGCAGCTTGGTTCGCGGCATGGGGGATGAGCAGTTCTTC
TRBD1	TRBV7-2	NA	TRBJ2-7	CASSRDRGGEQYF	TGTGCCAGCAGCCGGGACAGGGGTGGCGAGCAGTACTTC